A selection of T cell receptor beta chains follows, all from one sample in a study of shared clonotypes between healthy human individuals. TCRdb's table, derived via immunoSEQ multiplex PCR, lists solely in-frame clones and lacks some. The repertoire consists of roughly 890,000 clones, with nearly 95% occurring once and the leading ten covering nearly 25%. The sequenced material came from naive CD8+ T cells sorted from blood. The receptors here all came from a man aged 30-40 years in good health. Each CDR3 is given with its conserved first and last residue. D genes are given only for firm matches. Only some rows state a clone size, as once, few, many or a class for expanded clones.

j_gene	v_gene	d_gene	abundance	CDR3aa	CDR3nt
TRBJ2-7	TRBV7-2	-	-	CASSFPRVSVEYEQYF	TGTGCCAGCAGCTTCCCCCGTGTCAGCGTTGAGTACGAGCAGTACTTC
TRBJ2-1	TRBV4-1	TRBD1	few	CASSGPQGAGNEQFF	TGCGCCAGCAGCGGGCCACAGGGGGCAGGCAATGAGCAGTTCTTC
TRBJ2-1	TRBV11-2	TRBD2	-	CASSLMPGTSGRAMYEQFF	TGTGCCAGCAGCTTAATGCCCGGGACTAGCGGGAGGGCCATGTATGAGCAGTTCTTC
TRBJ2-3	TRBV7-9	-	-	CASSPPVADTQYF	TGTGCCAGCAGCCCCCCGGTGGCAGATACGCAGTATTTT
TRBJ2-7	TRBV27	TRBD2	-	CASSPGLALEQYF	TGTGCCAGCAGTCCAGGACTAGCTCTCGAGCAGTACTTC
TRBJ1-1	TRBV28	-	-	CASSFTGSRTEAFF	TGTGCCAGCAGTTTCACAGGGAGTCGAACTGAAGCTTTCTTT
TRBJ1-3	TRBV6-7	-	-	CASLPSQIRGNTIYF	TGTGCCAGCCTCCCCTCACAGATACGTGGAAACACCATATATTTT
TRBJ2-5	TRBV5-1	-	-	CASSLYEGSHQETQYF	TGCGCCAGCAGCTTGTATGAGGGGTCGCACCAAGAGACCCAGTACTTC
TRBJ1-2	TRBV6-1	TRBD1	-	CASSEMAGGRNNHMYGYTF	TGTGCCAGCAGTGAGATGGCAGGGGGTAGGAATAACCATATGTATGGCTACACCTTC
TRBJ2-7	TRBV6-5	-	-	CASSKTHEQYF	TGTGCCAGCAGTAAGACCCACGAGCAGTACTTC
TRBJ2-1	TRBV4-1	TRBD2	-	CASSPWPLAGGPSAADDEQFF	TGCGCCAGCAGCCCGTGGCCCCTAGCGGGAGGGCCCAGCGCAGCGGACGATGAGCAGTTCTTC
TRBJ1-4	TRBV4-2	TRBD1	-	CASSGRGQGEPKLFF	TGTGCCAGCAGCGGAAGGGGACAGGGGGAACCGAAACTGTTTTTT
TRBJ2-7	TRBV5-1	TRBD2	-	CASSPTSGTYEQYF	TGCGCCAGCAGCCCGACTAGCGGGACCTACGAGCAGTACTTC
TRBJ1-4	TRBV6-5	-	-	CASRTFPGPNEKLFF	TGTGCCAGCAGGACCTTCCCGGGCCCTAATGAAAAACTGTTTTTT
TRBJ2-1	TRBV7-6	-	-	CASSLGPGKRAYNEQFF	TGTGCCAGCAGCTTAGGCCCCGGGAAGAGAGCTTACAATGAGCAGTTCTTC
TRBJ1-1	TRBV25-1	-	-	CASSDPGGLSNTEAFF	TGTGCCAGCAGTGACCCCGGGGGACTATCGAACACTGAAGCTTTCTTT
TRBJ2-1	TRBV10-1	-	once	CASSESKMWEATNEQFF	TGCGCCAGCAGTGAGTCGAAAATGTGGGAGGCCACCAATGAGCAGTTCTTC
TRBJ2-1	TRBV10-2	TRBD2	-	CASSPNLAGVDNEQFF	TGCGCCAGCAGTCCCAATCTAGCGGGAGTCGACAATGAGCAGTTCTTC
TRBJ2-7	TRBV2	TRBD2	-	CASSDRLAGSTYEQYF	TGTGCCAGCAGTGACAGGCTAGCGGGATCGACATACGAGCAGTACTTC
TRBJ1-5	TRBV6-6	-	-	CASSYPGGSDQPQHF	TGTGCCAGCAGTTACCCGGGGGGATCGGATCAGCCCCAGCATTTT
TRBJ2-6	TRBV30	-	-	CAWSWYSGANVLTF	TGTGCCTGGAGTTGGTACTCTGGGGCCAACGTCCTGACTTTC
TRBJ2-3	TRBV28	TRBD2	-	CASSSGLAVSDTQYF	TGTGCCAGCAGTTCGGGACTAGCCGTTTCAGATACGCAGTATTTT
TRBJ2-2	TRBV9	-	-	CASSVGVPGTELAGELFF	TGTGCCAGCAGCGTAGGGGTTCCCGGGACGGAACTAGCAGGGGAGCTGTTTTTT
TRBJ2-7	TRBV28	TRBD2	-	CASSLLPSGRSYEQYF	TGTGCCAGCAGTTTACTTCCTAGCGGGAGGTCCTACGAGCAGTACTTC
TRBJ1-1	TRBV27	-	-	CASSLYPGSTEAFF	TGTGCCAGCAGTTTATACCCGGGGAGTACTGAAGCTTTCTTT
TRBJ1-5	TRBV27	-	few	CASSDYRNQPQHF	TGTGCCAGCAGTGATTACAGGAATCAGCCCCAGCATTTT
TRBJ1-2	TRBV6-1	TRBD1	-	CASNSRQGGNYGYTF	TGTGCCAGCAATTCCCGCCAGGGGGGGAACTATGGCTACACCTTC
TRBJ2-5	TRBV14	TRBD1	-	CASSPAWTGTFQTQYF	TGTGCCAGCAGCCCAGCCTGGACAGGGACTTTTCAGACCCAGTACTTC
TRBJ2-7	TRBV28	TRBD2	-	CASSLWASGRIDEQYF	TGTGCCAGCAGTTTATGGGCTAGCGGGAGGATCGACGAGCAGTACTTC
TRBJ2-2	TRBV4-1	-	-	CASSLLGNGGNTGELFF	TGCGCCAGCAGCCTCCTCGGCAACGGGGGGAACACCGGGGAGCTGTTTTTT
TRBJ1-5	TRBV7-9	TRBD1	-	CASSGGDRASNQPQHF	TGTGCCAGCAGCGGGGGGGACAGGGCGAGCAATCAGCCCCAGCATTTT
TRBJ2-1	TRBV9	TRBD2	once	CASSVGTGTSDYNEQFF	TGTGCCAGCAGCGTAGGAACCGGGACTAGCGACTACAATGAGCAGTTCTTC
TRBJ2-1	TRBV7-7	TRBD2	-	CASSLGLADYNEQFF	TGTGCTAGCAGCCTCGGACTAGCGGACTACAATGAGCAGTTCTTC
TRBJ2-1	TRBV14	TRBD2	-	CASSQDMLAGGNEQFF	TGTGCCAGCAGCCAAGATATGCTAGCGGGAGGGAATGAGCAGTTCTTC
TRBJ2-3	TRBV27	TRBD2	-	CASSPGTSGADTQYF	TGTGCCAGCAGCCCGGGGACTAGCGGGGCAGATACGCAGTATTTT
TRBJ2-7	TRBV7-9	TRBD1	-	CASSPQGARLGEQYF	TGTGCCAGCAGCCCGCAGGGGGCGCGGTTGGGAGAGCAGTACTTC
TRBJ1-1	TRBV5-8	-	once	CASSVRGPYTEAFF	TGTGCCAGTTCAGTTCGGGGGCCGTACACTGAAGCTTTCTTT
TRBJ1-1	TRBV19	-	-	CASSIWQPNTEAFF	TGTGCCAGTAGTATTTGGCAGCCGAACACTGAAGCTTTCTTT
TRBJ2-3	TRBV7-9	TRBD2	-	CASSPREAGADTQYF	TGTGCCAGCAGCCCTCGGGAGGCCGGGGCAGATACGCAGTATTTT
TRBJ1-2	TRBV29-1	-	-	CSVDGTHGYTF	TGCAGCGTTGACGGGACCCATGGCTACACCTTC
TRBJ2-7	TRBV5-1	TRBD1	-	CASSSVGTAIYEQYF	TGCGCCAGCAGCTCGGTCGGGACAGCAATCTACGAGCAGTACTTC
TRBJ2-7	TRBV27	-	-	CASQTIAWDGEQYF	TGTGCCAGCCAAACAATAGCGTGGGATGGCGAGCAGTACTTC
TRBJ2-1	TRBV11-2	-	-	CASSPGGGQFF	TGTGCCAGCAGCCCGGGTGGCGGGCAGTTCTTC
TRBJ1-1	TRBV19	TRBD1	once	CASSILSGGDTEAFF	TGTGCCAGTAGTATATTGTCAGGGGGCGACACTGAAGCTTTCTTT
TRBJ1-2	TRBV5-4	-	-	CASSLDRVYGYTF	TGTGCCAGCAGCTTGGACAGGGTCTATGGCTACACCTTC